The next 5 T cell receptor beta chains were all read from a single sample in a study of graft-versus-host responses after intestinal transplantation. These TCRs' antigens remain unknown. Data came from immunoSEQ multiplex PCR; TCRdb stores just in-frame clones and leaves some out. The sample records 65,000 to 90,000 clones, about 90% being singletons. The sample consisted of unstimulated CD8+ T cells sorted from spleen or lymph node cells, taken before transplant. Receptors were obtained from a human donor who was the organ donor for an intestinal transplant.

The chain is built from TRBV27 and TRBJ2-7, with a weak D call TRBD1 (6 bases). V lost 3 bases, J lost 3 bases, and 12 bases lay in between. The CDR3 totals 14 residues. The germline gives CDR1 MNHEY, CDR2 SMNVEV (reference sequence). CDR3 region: CASSLAGVGYEQYF. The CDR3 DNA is TGTGCCAGCAGTTTGGCAGGGGTTGGCTACGAGCAGTACTTC.

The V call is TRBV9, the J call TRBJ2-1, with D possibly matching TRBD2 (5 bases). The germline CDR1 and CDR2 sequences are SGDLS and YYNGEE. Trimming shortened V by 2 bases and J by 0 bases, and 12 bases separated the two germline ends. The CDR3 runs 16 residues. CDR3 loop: CASSVRLASSYNEQFF. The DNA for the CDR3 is TGTGCCAGCAGCGTGCGATTAGCGAGCTCCTACAATGAGCAGTTCTTC. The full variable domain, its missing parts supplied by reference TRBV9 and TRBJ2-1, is DSGVTQTPKHLITATGQRVTLRCSPRSGDLSVYWYQQSLDQGLQFLIQYYNGEERAKGNILERFSAQQFPDLHSELNLSSLELGDSALYFCASSVRLASSYNEQFFGPGTRLTVL.

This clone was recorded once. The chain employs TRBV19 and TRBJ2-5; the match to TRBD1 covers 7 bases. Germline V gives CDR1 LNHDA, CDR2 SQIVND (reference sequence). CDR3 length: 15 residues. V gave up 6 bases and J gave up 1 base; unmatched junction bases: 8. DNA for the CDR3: TGTGCCAGTAGGCCTTGGGACAGCCGCCAAGAGACCCAGTACTTC. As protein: CASRPWDSRQETQYF.

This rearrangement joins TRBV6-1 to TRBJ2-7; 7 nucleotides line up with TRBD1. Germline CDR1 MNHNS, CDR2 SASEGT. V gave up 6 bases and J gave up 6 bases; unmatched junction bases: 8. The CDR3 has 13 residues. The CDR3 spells CASSPGQLCEQYF. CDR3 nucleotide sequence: TGTGCCAGCAGCCCGGGACAGCTCTGCGAGCAGTACTTC.

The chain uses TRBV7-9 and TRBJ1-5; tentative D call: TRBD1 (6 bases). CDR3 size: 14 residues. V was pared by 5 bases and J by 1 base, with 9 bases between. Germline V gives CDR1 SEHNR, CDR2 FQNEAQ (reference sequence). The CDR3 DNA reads TGTGCCAGCAGCCCACAGGGAAGCAATCAGCCCCAGCATTTT. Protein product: CASSPQGSNQPQHF. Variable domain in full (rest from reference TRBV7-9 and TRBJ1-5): DTGVSQNPRHKITKRGQNVTFRCDPISEHNRLYWYRQTLGQGPEFLTYFQNEAQLEKSRLLSDRFSAERPKGSFSTLEIQRTEQGDSAMYLCASSPQGSNQPQHFGDGTRLSIL.